This T cell receptor beta chain was obtained from a study of blood T cell repertoires in COVID-19 (dated by TCRdb to 2018 to 2020). Background for the entire study: Collaborator samples came from the United States, Italy and Spain and covered acute and convalescent phases of COVID-19. The material from the prospective study consisted of cDNA or gDNA derived from T cells, B-cell-depleted T cells, or PBMCs. Deeply sampled blood TCRbeta repertoires from subjects exposed to, actively infected with, or recovered from COVID-19 were included in the dataset. A freely available public database, intended as a resource for researchers studying the immune response to SARS-CoV-2, is where the repertoires were released. The samples were drawn from two sources: the first 160 participants of the ongoing ImmuneRACE study, and 950 to 1,500 subjects contributed by 6 global collaborators. A de-identified subject ID, COVID-19 status, age in years and sex were almost always included in the sample metadata. Where HLA class I and class II types were available, the types were taken from metadata supplied by the sample provider, not from assay-based typing.

In regard to this clone: Its antigen specificity is not known. One base away there is no much larger clone; base qualities are not given.

CDR1 and CDR2, per the germline V gene (reference sequence), are LGHDT and YNNKEL. Trimming costs V 4 bases and J 0 bases, and their ends lie 10 bases apart. The CDR3 spans 16 residues, from the cysteine through the phenylalanine. The sequence is cut down to CDR3 DNA, 48 bases in frame from base 1. The immunoSEQ Assay, a bias-controlled multiplex PCR, was used to amplify TCRbeta CDR3 regions from genomic DNA. As for how the authors treated the data: The number of nucleated cells in each sample was estimated by amplification of reference gene primers within the assay. Sequence reads were collapsed and filtered to measure the absolute abundance of every unique TCRbeta CDR3 rearrangement. Productive Simpson clonality was computed per sample as the square root of Simpson's diversity index over productive rearrangements. The immuneACCESS repertoire file appears here via TCRdb, limited to in-frame rearrangements. These files lack a portion of the clones; in checked studies, under half of the deficit traces to unresolved V genes, and the cause of the others is not known. V, J and clone size are taken as reported in that table, and D and trimming were inferred from the DNA itself. Across this sample there are some 350,000 clones, with around 91% seen only once. The ten largest clones take up less than 3.5% of the sample.

Points the paper makes about the study in general: How much clinical and demographic metadata was included differed by source and by participant, and the metadata was provided uncurated.

Another Seattle source contributed samples from volunteer blood donors who had recovered from COVID-19. The collaborating institutions used their own protocols to collect whole blood in K2EDTA tubes. For TCRbeta analysis, collaborators shipped samples in one of three forms: frozen whole blood, isolated PBMCs, or DNA extracted from either of those sample types. This clonotype was obtained from a young woman who had recovered from COVID-19. The sample was peripheral blood. The sequence joins TRBV3-1 (or the pseudogene TRBV3-2) to TRBJ2-6; matching of 5 bases hints at TRBD1 as the D gene. The CDR3 reads CASSLYQGSGANVLTF. The DNA reads as follows: TGTGCCAGCAGCCTCTACCAGGGCTCTGGGGCCAACGTCCTGACTTTC.